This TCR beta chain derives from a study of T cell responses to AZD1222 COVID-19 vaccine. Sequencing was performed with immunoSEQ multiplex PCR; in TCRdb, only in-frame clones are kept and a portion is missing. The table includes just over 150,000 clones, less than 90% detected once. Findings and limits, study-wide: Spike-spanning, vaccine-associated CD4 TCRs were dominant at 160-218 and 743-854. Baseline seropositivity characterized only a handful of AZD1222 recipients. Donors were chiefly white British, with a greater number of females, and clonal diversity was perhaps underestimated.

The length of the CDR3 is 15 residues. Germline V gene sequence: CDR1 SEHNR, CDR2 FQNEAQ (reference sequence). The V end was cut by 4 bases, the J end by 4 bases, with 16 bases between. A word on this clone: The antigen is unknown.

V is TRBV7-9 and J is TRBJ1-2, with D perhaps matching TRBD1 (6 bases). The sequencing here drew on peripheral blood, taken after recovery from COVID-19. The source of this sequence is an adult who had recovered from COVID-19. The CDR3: CASSSPGAGGYGYTF. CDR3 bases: TGTGCCAGCAGCTCGCCGGGGGCTGGCGGCTATGGCTACACCTTC. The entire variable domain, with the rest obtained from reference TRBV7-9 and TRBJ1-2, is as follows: DTGVSQNPRHKITKRGQNVTFRCDPISEHNRLYWYRQTLGQGPEFLTYFQNEAQLEKSRLLSDRFSAERPKGSFSTLEIQRTEQGDSAMYLCASSSPGAGGYGYTFGSGTRLTVV.